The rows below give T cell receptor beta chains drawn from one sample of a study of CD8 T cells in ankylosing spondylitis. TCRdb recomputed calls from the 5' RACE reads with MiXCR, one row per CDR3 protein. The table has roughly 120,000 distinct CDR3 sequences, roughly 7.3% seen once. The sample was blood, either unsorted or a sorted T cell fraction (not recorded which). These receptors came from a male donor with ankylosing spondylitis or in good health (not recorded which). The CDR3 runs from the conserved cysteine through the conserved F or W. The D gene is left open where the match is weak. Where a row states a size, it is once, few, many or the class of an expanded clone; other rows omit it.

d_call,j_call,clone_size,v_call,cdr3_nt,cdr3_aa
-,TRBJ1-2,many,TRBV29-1,TGCAGCGTCGTCGGTGGAGGGGGATACTATGGCTACACCTTC,CSVVGGGGYYGYTF
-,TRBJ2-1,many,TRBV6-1,TGTGCCAGCAGTACCAGGGGAGGGAACAATGAGCAGTTCTTC,CASSTRGGNNEQFF
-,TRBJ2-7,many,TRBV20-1,TGCAGTGCTAGAGATCCGTCGACAGACTACGAGCAGTACTTC,CSARDPSTDYEQYF
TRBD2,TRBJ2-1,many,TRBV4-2,TGTGCCAGCAGCCAAGAGACTAGCGGGAGTGTGGAGCAGTTCTTC,CASSQETSGSVEQFF
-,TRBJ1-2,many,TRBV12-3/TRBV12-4,TGTGCCAGCAGACAACAGGGAGATGGCTACACCTTC,CASRQQGDGYTF
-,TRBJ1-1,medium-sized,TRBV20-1,TGCAGTCCAATAAGGGGGTTCGAGAACACTGAAGCTTTCTTT,CSPIRGFENTEAFF
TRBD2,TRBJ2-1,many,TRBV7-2,TGTGCCAGCAGCCCGGAGGGACTAGCGGCGTATGAGCAGTTCTTC,CASSPEGLAAYEQFF
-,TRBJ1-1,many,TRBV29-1,TGCAGCGTTGTTCAGGACCTGCTGAACACTGAAGCTTTCTTT,CSVVQDLLNTEAFF
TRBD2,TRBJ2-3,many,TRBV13,TGTGCCAGCAGCTCGCGGACTAGCGGGAGTGGGGCCGATACGCAGTATTTT,CASSSRTSGSGADTQYF
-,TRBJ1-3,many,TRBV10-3,TGTGCCATCAGTGAACGACAGGCCCGCTCTGGAAACACCATATATTTT,CAISERQARSGNTIYF
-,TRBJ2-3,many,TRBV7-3,TGTGCCAGCTGCCCGGAGGCCAAGACTAGCACAGATACGCAGTATTTT,CASCPEAKTSTDTQYF
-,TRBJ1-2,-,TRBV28,TGTGCCAGCAGATGGGCCTCCGCATTGGACTATGGCTACACCTTC,CASRWASALDYGYTF
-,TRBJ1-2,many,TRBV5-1,TGCGCCAGCAGGGACCCTCTCCTCGGCTACACCTTC,CASRDPLLGYTF
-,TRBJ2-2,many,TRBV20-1,TGCAGTGCAACCGTCCCCTCTAACACCGGGGAGCTGTTTTTT,CSATVPSNTGELFF
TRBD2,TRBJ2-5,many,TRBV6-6,TGTGCCAGCACCCCGGGGGGTCAAGAGACCCAGTACTTC,CASTPGGQETQYF
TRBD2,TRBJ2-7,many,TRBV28,TGTGCCAGCAGGATCTCTAGCGGGAACCTGCCCCATATGTACTTC,CASRISSGNLPHMYF
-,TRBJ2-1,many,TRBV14,TGTGCCAGCAGCCAAGGCGGGACAGAGTTTTACAATGAGCAGTTCTTC,CASSQGGTEFYNEQFF
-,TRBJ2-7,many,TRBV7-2,TGTGCCAGCAGCAAAGGGACGGAATACGAGCAGTACTTC,CASSKGTEYEQYF
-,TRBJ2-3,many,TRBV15,TGTGCCACCAGCAGAGATCTCACAGATACGCAGTATTTT,CATSRDLTDTQYF
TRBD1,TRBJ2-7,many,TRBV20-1,TGCAGTGCGGACAGGGGGCCCTACGAGCAGTACTTC,CSADRGPYEQYF
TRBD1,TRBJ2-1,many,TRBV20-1,TGCAGTGCTAGGGCCCTGGGACAGGGGTTCAATGAGCAGTTCTTC,CSARALGQGFNEQFF
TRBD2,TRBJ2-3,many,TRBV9,TGTGCCAGCAGCGTAGTAGCGGGGGCCAACACAGATACGCAGTATTTT,CASSVVAGANTDTQYF
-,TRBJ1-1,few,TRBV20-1,TGCAGTGCTAGAGACAAATGGGGAGGGCCGGTGGACACTGAAGCTTTCTTT,CSARDKWGGPVDTEAFF
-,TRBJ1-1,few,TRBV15,TGTGCCACCAGCATACCCAGAGTTAACACTGAAGCTTTCTTT,CATSIPRVNTEAFF
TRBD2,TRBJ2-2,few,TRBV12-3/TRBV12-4,TGTGCCAGCAGGATCTTAGCGGGGGGGGCCGGGGAGCTGTTTTTT,CASRILAGGAGELFF
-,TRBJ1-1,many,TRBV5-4,TGTGCCAGCAGCTTGCGGGGATCGGCCACTGAAGCTTTCTTT,CASSLRGSATEAFF
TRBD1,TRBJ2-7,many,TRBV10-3,TGTGCCATCAGTGACCCGACCGGGACAGCAAGTGTCGAGCAGTACTTC,CAISDPTGTASVEQYF
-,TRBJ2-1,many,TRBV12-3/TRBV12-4,TGTGCCAGCAGTTTAGGTGCTCTGGGCCATGAGCAGTTCTTC,CASSLGALGHEQFF
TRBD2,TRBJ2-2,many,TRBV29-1,TGCAGCCCCCTGACTAGCGGGACCCCTACGAACACCGGGGAGCTGTTTTTT,CSPLTSGTPTNTGELFF
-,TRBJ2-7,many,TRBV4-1,TGCGCCAGCAGCCCGGGCAGTTCCTACGAGCAGTACTTC,CASSPGSSYEQYF
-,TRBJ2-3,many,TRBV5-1,TGCGCCAGCAGGGTCCAGGCCAACACAGATACGCAGTATTTT,CASRVQANTDTQYF
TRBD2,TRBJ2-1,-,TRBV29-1,TGCAGCGTTGAAGTTCTAGCGGGAGTTAATGAGCAGTTCTTC,CSVEVLAGVNEQFF
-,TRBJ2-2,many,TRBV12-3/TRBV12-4,TGTGCCAGCAGAAGGACAGTTGACGGGGAGCTGTTTTTT,CASRRTVDGELFF
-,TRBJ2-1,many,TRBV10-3,TGTGCCATCAGTGAGTCGACCAGCGGGCCCTACAATGAGCAGTTCTTC,CAISESTSGPYNEQFF
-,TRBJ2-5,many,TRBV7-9,TGTGCCAGCAGCCCGGGCGTCAGGGTAGATTTCCAAGAGACCCAGTACTTC,CASSPGVRVDFQETQYF
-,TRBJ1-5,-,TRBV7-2,TGTGCCAGCAACCGGACACAGGGTAATCAGCCCCAGCATTTC,CASNRTQGNQPQHF
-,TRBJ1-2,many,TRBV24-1,TGTGCCACCAGTGATGACCGTAACTATGGCTACACCTTC,CATSDDRNYGYTF
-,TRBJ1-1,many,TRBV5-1,TGCGCCAGCAGCGATGGGGGCGACACTGAAGCTTTCTTT,CASSDGGDTEAFF
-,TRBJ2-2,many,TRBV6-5,TGTGCCACTCAGACGAACACCGGGGAGCTGTTTTTT,CATQTNTGELFF
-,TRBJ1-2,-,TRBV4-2,TGTGCCAGCAGCCAAGATGGGCAGGGGTCCCCAGCTAACTATGGCTACACCTTC,CASSQDGQGSPANYGYTF
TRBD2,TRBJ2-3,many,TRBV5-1,TGCGCCAGCAGTTCCCTAGCGGGGGGTAAAGATACGCAGTATTTT,CASSSLAGGKDTQYF
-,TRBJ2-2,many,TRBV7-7,TGTGCTAGCAGACCCGTTAAAAAAGAGGGGATGAACACCGGGGAGCTGTTTTTT,CASRPVKKEGMNTGELFF
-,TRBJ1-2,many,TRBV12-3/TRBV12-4,TGTGCCAGCAAAATCAACTATGGCTACACCTTC,CASKINYGYTF
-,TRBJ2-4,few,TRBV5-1,TGCGCCAGCAGCGAGGGACAATCCAAAAACATTCAGTACTTC,CASSEGQSKNIQYF
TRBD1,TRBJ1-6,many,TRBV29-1,TGCAGCGCCACGACAGGGGATAATTCACCCCTCCACTTT,CSATTGDNSPLHF
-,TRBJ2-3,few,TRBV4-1,TGCGCCAGCAGCCCAGCCTTGGGGCCTGAGAATACGCAGTATTTT,CASSPALGPENTQYF
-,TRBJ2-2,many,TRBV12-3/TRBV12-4,TGTGCCAGCAGGAAGTCAGGAACCGGGGAGCTGTTTTTT,CASRKSGTGELFF
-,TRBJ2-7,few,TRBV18,TGTGCCAGCTCCTCCAATCGCCACGAGCAGTACTTC,CASSSNRHEQYF
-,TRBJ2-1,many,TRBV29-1,TGCAGCGCCCAAAGGTCCGATGAGCAGTTCTTC,CSAQRSDEQFF
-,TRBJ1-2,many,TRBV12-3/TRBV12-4,TGTGCCAGCAGTCCCAGGGGACAAGATTATGGCTACACCTTC,CASSPRGQDYGYTF
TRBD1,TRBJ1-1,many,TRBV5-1,TGCGCCAGCAGCTTGAGGACAGGGGTGAACACTGAAGCTTTCTTT,CASSLRTGVNTEAFF
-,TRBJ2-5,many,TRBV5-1,TGCGCCAGCAGCTTGCAGGTCTCAGAGACCCAGTACTTC,CASSLQVSETQYF
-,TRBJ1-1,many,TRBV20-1,TGCAGTGCTAGAGCGGAGGGGGGCAGGGACACTGAAGCTTTCTTT,CSARAEGGRDTEAFF
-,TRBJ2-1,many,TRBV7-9,TGTGCCAGCAGTTTCGCTGGGAGCTCCTACAATGAGCAGTTCTTC,CASSFAGSSYNEQFF